This T cell receptor beta chain originates from a study of T cell repertoires in cytomegalovirus infection. In its sample, this clonotype was seen many times. Antigen specificity is unknown. Germline V gene sequence: CDR1 SGHTA, CDR2 FQGNSA. CDR3 size: 16 residues. The germline V and J ends were trimmed by 1 base and 9 bases, with 16 bases remaining between them. TCRdb called the reads again in MiXCR, with one record for every CDR3 protein. The table lists roughly 990,000 distinct CDR3 sequences, around 29% of them singletons. Sequencing used cultured CD8+ T cells from PBMCs, obtained from culture after CMV antigen stimulation. The V and J genes are TRBV7-2 and TRBJ1-6; D remains unclear. The receptor's source is a human donor in good health (CMV status not recorded). Some clones in this sample may be carry-over from other donors' samples. The CDR3 nucleotides are TGTGCCAGCAGCTTAGGGTTCTTTAAGAGCAGTTCACCCCTCCACTTT. The encoded protein is CASSLGFFKSSSPLHF.